This note documents a single TCR beta chain sequence. Antigen unknown. CDR3 length: 15 residues. J lost 1 base, V lost 1 base, and 0 bases had no gene match. CDR1 SEHNR and CDR2 FQNEAQ come from the germline V gene (reference sequence). The source of the sample is a study of breast tumors, draining lymph nodes, adjacent tissues. Study-wide findings and caveats: Data only fit, rather than demonstrated, lymph node origin of most tumor T cells. Most tumor T cells seemingly derive from lymph node, then expand in tumor. Tumors had less TCR diversity than lymph nodes, more than nontumor tissue. Tumor and nontumor repertoires were significantly more similar in luminal-like than in basal-like breast cancer.

Samples came from axillary lymph nodes draining the breast cancer. TCRdb re-called the multiplex PCR reads with MiXCR, one entry per CDR3 protein. The sample includes about 89,000 distinct CDR3 sequences, more than 25% of them seen just once. The chain combines TRBV7-9 with TRBJ2-3; 9 bases line up with TRBD2. Sequencing was done on a sample of axillary lymph node tissue. The receptor's source is a female donor with breast cancer. Some clones in this sample may be carry-over from other donors' samples. The CDR3 sequence: CASSLGTSGTDTQYF. The CDR3 DNA is TGTGCCAGCAGCTTAGGGACTAGCGGCACAGATACGCAGTATTTT.